The present TCR beta chain was sequenced within a study of regulatory T cells in long-lasting Graves disease. The CDR3 is 17 residues long. Per the germline V gene, CDR1 is SGHRS and CDR2 is YFSETQ. Regarding the study as a whole: With approximately 2,800 shared public clonotypes, persistent patients exceeded new patients, who shared roughly 920. With a small sample size, accuracy may have been reduced. For persistent Graves' patients, TCR diversity was lower than for newly diagnosed ones.

Construction of TCR beta libraries relied on iRepertoire HTBI primers and on Arm-PCR targeting CDR3 regions. TCRdb passed the multiplex PCR reads through MiXCR, listing each CDR3 protein once. Here the sample spans 360,000 or so distinct CDR3 sequences, approximately 25% being singletons. Time point: persistent/refractory GD, antithyroid drugs over 5 years with positive TRAb. PBMCs provided the RNA from which the TCR library was made. Worth noting for this clonotype: Its antigen is undetermined.

The source material was peripheral blood mononuclear cells (PBMCs), sampled when the disease was refractory, from a patient treated with antithyroid drugs. This chain uses TRBV5-1 with TRBJ2-4; D tentatively fits TRBD1 or TRBD2 (6 bases each). The closer fit of TRBJ2-5 to the DNA end suggests the J call may be wrong. This receptor was identified in a woman aged 40-49 years with Graves disease. The CDR3 loop reads CASSLYSPGAQERTQYF. The CDR3 DNA follows: TGCGCCAGCAGCTTGTACAGCCCGGGGGCCCAAGAACGGACCCAGTACTTC.